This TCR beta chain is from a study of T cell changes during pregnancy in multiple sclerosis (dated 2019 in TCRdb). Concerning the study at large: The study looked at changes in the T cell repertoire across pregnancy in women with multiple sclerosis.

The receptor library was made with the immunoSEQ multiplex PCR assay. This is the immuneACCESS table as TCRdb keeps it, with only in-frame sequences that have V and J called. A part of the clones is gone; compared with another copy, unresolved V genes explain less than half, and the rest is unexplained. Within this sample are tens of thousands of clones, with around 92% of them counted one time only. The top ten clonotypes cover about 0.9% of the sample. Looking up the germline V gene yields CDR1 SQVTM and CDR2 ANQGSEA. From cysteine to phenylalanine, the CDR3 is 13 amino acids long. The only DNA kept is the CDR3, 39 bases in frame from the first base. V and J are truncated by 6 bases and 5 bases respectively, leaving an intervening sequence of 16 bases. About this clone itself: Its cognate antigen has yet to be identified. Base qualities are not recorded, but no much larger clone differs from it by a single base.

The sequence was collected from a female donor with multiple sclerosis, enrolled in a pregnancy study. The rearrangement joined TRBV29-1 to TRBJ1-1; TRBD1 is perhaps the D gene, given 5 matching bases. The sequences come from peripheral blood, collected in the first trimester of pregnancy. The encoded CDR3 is CSVLDGGSTEAFF. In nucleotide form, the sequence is TGCAGCGTCTTAGACGGGGGATCAACTGAAGCTTTCTTT. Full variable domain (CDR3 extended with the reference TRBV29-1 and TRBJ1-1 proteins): SAVISQKPSRDICQRGTSLTIQCQVDSQVTMMFWYRQQPGQSLTLIATANQGSEATYESGFVIDKFPISRPNLTFSTLTVSNMSPEDSSIYLCSVLDGGSTEAFFGQGTRLTVV.